These 16 T cell receptor beta chains were sequenced from one sample in a study of prognosis after radiotherapy for stage I lung cancer. Genomic DNA was the source, and TCR beta CDR3 was amplified from it by two-round multiplex PCR. Primers specific to each TRBV and TRBJ gene drove first-round PCR. TCRdb ran MiXCR on the multiplex PCR reads and lists one entry per CDR3 protein. Here the sample spans 26,000 or so distinct CDR3 sequences, about 30% being singletons. Source: PBMCs, taken before or after stereotactic body radiation therapy (not recorded which). The receptors stem from a donor at least 50 years old with non-small cell lung cancer.

This clonotype has ten or more counts. This chain joins TRBV14 and TRBJ2-7; D remains ambiguous. Trimming cost V 0 bases and J 0 bases, with 9 bases left between them. The CDR3 runs 15 residues. The germline V gene encodes CDR1 SGHDN and CDR2 FVKESK. CDR3 bases: TGTGCCAGCAGCCAAGAGGGTTCCCCCTCCTACGAGCAGTACTTC. The encoded protein is CASSQEGSPSYEQYF.

The sample holds a few counts of this clonotype. This may be a read error: a much more frequent sequence differs by one nucleotide. This rearrangement joins TRBV10-2 to TRBJ2-7; 9 bases match TRBD1. Germline V gene lookup returns CDR1 WSHSY and CDR2 SAAADI. After removal of 8 bases from V and 1 base from J, the junction contained 12 bases not matched to a gene. The CDR3 has 16 residues. CDR3 sequence reads: CASRDRVGMSSYEQYF. The CDR3 nucleotides are TGCGCCAGCCGGGACAGGGTGGGTATGAGTTCCTACGAGCAGTACTTC.

This clonotype has ten or more counts. The chain combines TRBV12-3 or TRBV12-4 with TRBJ2-3; 8 nucleotides line up with TRBD1. This CDR3 has 15 amino acids. The trim removed 2 bases at V and 4 bases at J, leaving 5 bases unmatched. DNA for the CDR3: TGTGCCAGCAGTTTAACAGGACAGGGTGCAGATACGCAGTATTTT. It encodes CASSLTGQGADTQYF.

This clonotype was recorded only once. The chain combines TRBV20-1 with TRBJ2-5; perhaps D is TRBD1 or TRBD2 (5 bases each). V was cut by 0 bases and J by 3 bases, with 11 bases left in between. CDR1 is DFQATT, CDR2 SNEGSKA, per germline (reference sequence). CDR3 length equals 14 residues. Here the CDR3 DNA reads TGCAGTGCTAGAGATGGCCAGGGAGAAGAGACCCAGTACTTC. Translation: CSARDGQGEETQYF.

V usage is TRBV20-1 and J usage is TRBJ1-2; the match to TRBD1 covers 10 bases. Germline-derived CDR1 and CDR2 are DFQATT and SNEGSKA (reference sequence). Trimming took 8 bases from V and 6 from J; bases not matched to a gene: 6. The CDR3 is made up of 12 amino acids. CDR3 DNA sequence: TGCAGTCCGGGACAGGGGATAGATGGCTACACCTTC. This gives the protein CSPGQGIDGYTF.

This clonotype occurred many times. This chain joins TRBV30 and TRBJ1-1; 8 bases fit TRBD1. Germline-derived CDR1 and CDR2 are GTSNPN and SVGIG (reference sequence). V dropped 5 bases and J dropped 1; count of bases not matched to a gene: 12. This CDR3 region has 16 residues. CDR3 in amino acids: CAWGGYLGTGNTEAFF. The CDR3 DNA is TGTGCCTGGGGAGGGTACCTCGGGACAGGGAACACTGAAGCTTTCTTT.

Details on this clonotype: The junction departs from the called germline gene at one end, perhaps through a read error. This chain links TRBV6-2 or TRBV6-3 with TRBJ2-6; D may be TRBD2 (5 bases). The CDR3 contains 18 residues. The V gene's germline CDR1 is MNHEY and CDR2 SVGEGT. CDR3 DNA sequence: TGTGCCAGCAGTTCCGTGAGGGTAGCCGACTCTTGGGCCAACTTCCTGACTTTC. It yields the protein CASSSVRVADSWANFLTF.

This chain joins TRBV12-5 and TRBJ2-5; 9 positions agree with TRBD1. The CDR3 covers 15 residues. Germline V gene lookup returns CDR1 LGHNT and CDR2 FRNRAP. Germline trimming cut 4 bases from V and 4 bases from J; bases unmatched to any gene: 7. Here the CDR3 reads CASGSGDRVGETQYF. For the CDR3, the DNA is TGTGCTAGTGGTTCCGGGGACAGGGTGGGAGAGACCCAGTACTTC.

The table lists this clonotype with many counts. This chain links TRBV2 with TRBJ1-1; the D gene is possibly TRBD1 (5 bases). Germline CDR1 reads SNHLY; CDR2 reads FYNNEI. Trimming shortened V by 3 bases and J by 4 bases, and 12 bases separated the two germline ends. This CDR3 contains 14 residues. The CDR3 coding sequence is TGTGCCAGCAGTGAGTCGGGGCTCGCCACTGAAGCTTTCTTT. Translation gives CASSESGLATEAFF.

The rearrangement links TRBV6-2 or TRBV6-3 to TRBJ1-6; no clear D gene. CDR3 length: 12 residues. Germline V CDR1 and CDR2: MNHEY, SVGEGT. Trimming cost V 10 bases and J 6 bases, with 10 bases left between them. CDR3 nucleotides: TGTGCCATTCGGACGGGTAATTCACCCCTCCACTTT. Its translation is CAIRTGNSPLHF.

This clonotype was detected many times. The V call is TRBV3-1, the J call TRBJ1-5; tentatively, D is TRBD1 (6 bases). From germline, CDR1 is LGHDT and CDR2 YNNKEL (reference sequence). Trimming removed 4 bases from V and 6 bases from J, with 16 bases in between. CDR3 length: 15 amino acids. CDR3 nucleotides: TGTGCCAGCAGCCCCTCGGAAGGGGGTGGTCAGCCCCAGCATTTT. Amino acid sequence: CASSPSEGGGQPQHF.

This clonotype was counted at least ten times. The chain uses TRBV5-5 and TRBJ1-1, with D possibly matching TRBD1 (5 bases). CDR1 and CDR2 from the germline V gene are SGHKS and YYEKEE (reference sequence). The CDR3 contains 14 residues. Between the trimmed V and J ends, which lost 2 bases and 1 base, there was a span of 9 bases. CDR3 nucleotide sequence: TGTGCCAGCAGCTTCAGAACAGGGAACACTGAAGCTTTCTTT. Protein product: CASSFRTGNTEAFF.

This clonotype occurred many times. The rearrangement joins TRBV7-6 to TRBJ2-7; 15 nucleotides agree with TRBD2. This CDR3 has 22 amino acids. Germline V gene data show CDR1 as SGHVS and CDR2 as FNYEAQ. The V and J ends lost 2 bases and 6 bases, in that order; junction bases with no gene match: 23. The CDR3 loop reads CASSLSRATHPGLAGGPVEQYF. The DNA for the CDR3 is TGTGCCAGCAGCTTAAGTCGGGCGACGCACCCAGGACTAGCGGGAGGGCCAGTCGAGCAGTACTTC.

This clonotype occurred a few times. The CDR3 protein is CASSLENQPQHF. CDR3 coding DNA: TGTGCCAGCAGCTTAGAAAATCAGCCCCAGCATTTT. This rearrangement joins TRBV5-4 to TRBJ1-5, with D uncertain. Trimming stripped 2 bases from V and 4 bases from J, with 4 bases between. This CDR3 is 12 amino acids long. CDR1 is SGHNT, CDR2 YYREEE, per germline (reference sequence).

Many counts were recorded for this clonotype. This sequence joins TRBV18 and TRBJ1-1, with 7 bases lining up with TRBD1. The CDR3 totals 13 residues. V shed 6 bases, J shed 7 bases, and the junction held 8 bases outside the gene matches. Looked up from germline, CDR1 is KGHSH and CDR2 is LQKENI. The CDR3 nucleotides read TGTGCCAGCTCTCCGGGGACAGTTATTGAAGCTTTCTTT. It specifies CASSPGTVIEAFF. Complete variable domain (other parts from reference TRBV18 and TRBJ1-1): NAGVMQNPRHLVRRRGQEARLRCSPMKGHSHVYWYRQLPEEGLKFMVYLQKENIIDESGMPKERFSAEFPKEGPSILRIQQVVRGDSAAYFCASSPGTVIEAFFGQGTRLTVV.

Notes on this clonotype: A much larger clone differs from this one at a single base, so this may be a read error. The chain is built from TRBV2 and TRBJ2-5; a weak D match, TRBD2 (6 bases). Trimming removed 2 bases from V and 4 bases from J, with 17 bases in between. This CDR3 region has 16 residues. The germline CDR1 and CDR2 sequences are SNHLY and FYNNEI. The CDR3 protein is CASSESGWAWGETQYF. In nucleotides, the CDR3 is TGTGCCAGCAGTGAAAGCGGGTGGGCCTGGGGAGAGACCCAGTACTTC.